The 3 T cell receptor beta chains in this list originate from one sample, sequenced in a study of blood T cells in healthy people across ages. For the second PCR, which ran for roughly 6 to 12 cycles, a sample-barcoded 5' primer and a J-beta primer mix were used. TCRdb ran MiXCR on the 5' RACE reads and lists one entry per CDR3 protein. The sample lists some 1.8 million distinct CDR3 sequences; roughly two fifths were seen once. The sequenced material came from blood. All receptors derive from a human donor in good health.

CDR3 protein: CASSLRQTGQGLIAKNIQYF. The DNA of the CDR3 is TGTGCCAGCAGCCTCAGACAAACCGGACAGGGGCTAATAGCCAAAAACATTCAGTACTTC. This chain joins TRBV4-2 and TRBJ2-4, with 9 bases aligning to TRBD1. The V and J ends lost 4 bases and 0 bases, in that order; junction bases with no gene match: 16. CDR1 and CDR2 from the germline V gene are LGHNA and YNFKEQ. The length of the CDR3 is 20 residues.

This clonotype was detected a few times. A much more abundant neighbour one base away suggests this may be a read error. The chain carries TRBV20-1 and TRBJ1-5, with D unresolved. The CDR3 totals 15 residues. Germline-derived CDR1 and CDR2 are DFQATT and SNEGSKA (reference sequence). DNA for the CDR3: TGCAGTGCTAGAGTATCTGGGTATAGCAGTCAGCCCCAGCATTTT. This gives the protein CSARVSGYSSQPQHF.

The gene calls are TRBV6-6 and TRBJ2-3; 8 nucleotides line up with TRBD1. Losses at the gene ends were 6 bases for V and 6 bases for J; bases not matched to a gene: 8. The CDR3 contains 14 residues. CDR1 is MNHNY and CDR2 is SVGAGI in the germline V gene (reference sequence). CDR3 sequence (DNA): TGTGCCAGCAGCACCAGGGGGCTAGGTGATACGCAGTATTTT. This gives the protein CASSTRGLGDTQYF.